The entry below describes one T cell receptor beta chain. The PCR made use of 60 Vbeta and 13 Jbeta primers. Method: immunoSEQ multiplex PCR; TCRdb's copy keeps in-frame clones and lacks some. Of more than 80,000 clones listed, 71% are singletons. These data come from a study of cytomegalovirus exposure and HLA in healthy donors. Sample: PBMCs. The clonotype was recovered from a female donor in good health and CMV-seronegative.

Written as DNA, the CDR3 is TGTGCCAGCAGCTTAGCTGTGGGCCTCTACGAGCAGTACTTC. Its translation is CASSLAVGLYEQYF. This chain uses TRBV7-9 with TRBJ2-7; the D is unclear. Trimming shortened V by 0 bases and J by 3 bases, and 9 bases separated the two germline ends. The CDR3 extends over 14 amino acids. Per the germline V gene, CDR1 is SEHNR and CDR2 is FQNEAQ (reference sequence).